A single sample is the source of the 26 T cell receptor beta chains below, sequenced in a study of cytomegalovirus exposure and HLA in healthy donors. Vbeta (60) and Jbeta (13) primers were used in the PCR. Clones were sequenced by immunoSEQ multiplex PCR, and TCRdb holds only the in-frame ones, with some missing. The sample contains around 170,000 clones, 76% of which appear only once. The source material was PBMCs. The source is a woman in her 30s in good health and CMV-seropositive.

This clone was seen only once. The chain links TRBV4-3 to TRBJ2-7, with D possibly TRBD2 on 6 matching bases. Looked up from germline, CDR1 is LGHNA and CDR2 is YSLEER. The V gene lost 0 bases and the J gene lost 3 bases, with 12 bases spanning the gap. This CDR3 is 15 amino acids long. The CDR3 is CASSQETTGGYEQYF. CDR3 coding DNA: TGCGCCAGCAGCCAAGAGACTACCGGGGGCTACGAGCAGTACTTC.

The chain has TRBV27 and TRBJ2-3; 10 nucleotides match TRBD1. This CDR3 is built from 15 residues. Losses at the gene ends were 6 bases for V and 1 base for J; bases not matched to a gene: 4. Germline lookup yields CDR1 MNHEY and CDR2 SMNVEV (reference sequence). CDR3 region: CASSPGTGGTDTQYF. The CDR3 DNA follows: TGTGCCAGCAGCCCCGGGACAGGGGGCACAGATACGCAGTATTTT.

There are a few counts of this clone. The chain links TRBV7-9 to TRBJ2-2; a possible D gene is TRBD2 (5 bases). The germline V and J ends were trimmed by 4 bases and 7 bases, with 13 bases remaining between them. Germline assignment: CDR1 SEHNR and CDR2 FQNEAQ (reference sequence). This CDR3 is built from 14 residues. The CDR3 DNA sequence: TGTGCCAGCAGCTCAAGGATCGGGGACGGGGAGCTGTTTTTT. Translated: CASSSRIGDGELFF.

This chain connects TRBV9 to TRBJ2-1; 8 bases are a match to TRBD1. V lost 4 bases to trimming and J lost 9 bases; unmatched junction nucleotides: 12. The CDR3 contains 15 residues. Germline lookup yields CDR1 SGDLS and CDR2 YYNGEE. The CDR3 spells CASSFRTGLGIEQFF. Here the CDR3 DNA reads TGTGCCAGCAGCTTTCGGACAGGGCTAGGGATTGAGCAGTTCTTC.

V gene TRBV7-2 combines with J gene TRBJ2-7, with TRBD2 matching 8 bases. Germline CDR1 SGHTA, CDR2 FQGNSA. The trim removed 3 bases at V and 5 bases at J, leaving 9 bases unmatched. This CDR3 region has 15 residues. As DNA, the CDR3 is TGTGCCAGCAGCTTCCCCAGCGGGGGTAGCGACGAGCAGTACTTC. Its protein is CASSFPSGGSDEQYF.

Here the CDR3 DNA reads TGTGCCAGCAGCCGAGCCGGACTAGCAGGGGCAGATACGCAGTATTTT. It codes for CASSRAGLAGADTQYF. The V call is TRBV5-6, the J call TRBJ2-3, with 8 bases that match TRBD2. This CDR3 spans 16 amino acids. Germline CDR1 and CDR2: SGHDT and YYEEEE. J lost 4 bases, V lost 4 bases, and 11 bases had no gene match.

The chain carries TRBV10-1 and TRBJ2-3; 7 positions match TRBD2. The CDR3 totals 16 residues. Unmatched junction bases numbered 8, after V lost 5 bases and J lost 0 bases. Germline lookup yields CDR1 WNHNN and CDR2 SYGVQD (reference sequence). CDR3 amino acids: CASSSGGSTSTDTQYF. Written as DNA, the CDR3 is TGCGCCAGCAGTTCTGGCGGGAGTACTAGCACAGATACGCAGTATTTT.

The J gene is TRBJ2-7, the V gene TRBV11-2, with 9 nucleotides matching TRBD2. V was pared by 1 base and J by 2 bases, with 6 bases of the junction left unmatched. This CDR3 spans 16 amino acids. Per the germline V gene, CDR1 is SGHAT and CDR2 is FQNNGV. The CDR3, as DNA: TGTGCCAGCAGCTTAGGAGGGCGGGGGGGTACCTACGAGCAGTACTTC. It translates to CASSLGGRGGTYEQYF.

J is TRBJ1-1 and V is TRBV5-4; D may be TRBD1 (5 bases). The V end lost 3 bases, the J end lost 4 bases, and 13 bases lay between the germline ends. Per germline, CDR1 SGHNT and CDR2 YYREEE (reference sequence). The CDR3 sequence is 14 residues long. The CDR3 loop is CASSSLGGGTEAFF. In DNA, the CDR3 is TGTGCCAGCAGCTCCCTCGGGGGGGGCACTGAAGCTTTCTTT.

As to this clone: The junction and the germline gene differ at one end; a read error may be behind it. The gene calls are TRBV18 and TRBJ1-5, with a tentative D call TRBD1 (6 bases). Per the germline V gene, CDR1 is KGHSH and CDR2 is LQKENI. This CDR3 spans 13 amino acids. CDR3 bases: TGTGCCGGCTCTAGGGGGGGAGATCAGCCCCAGCATTTT. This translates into CAGSRGGDQPQHF.

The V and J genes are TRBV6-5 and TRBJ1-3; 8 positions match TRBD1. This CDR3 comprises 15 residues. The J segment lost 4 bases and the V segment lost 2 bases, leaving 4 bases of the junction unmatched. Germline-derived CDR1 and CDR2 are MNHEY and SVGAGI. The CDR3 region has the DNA TGTGCCAGCAGTTACCGGACAGGGCTAGGAAACACCATATATTTT. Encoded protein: CASSYRTGLGNTIYF.

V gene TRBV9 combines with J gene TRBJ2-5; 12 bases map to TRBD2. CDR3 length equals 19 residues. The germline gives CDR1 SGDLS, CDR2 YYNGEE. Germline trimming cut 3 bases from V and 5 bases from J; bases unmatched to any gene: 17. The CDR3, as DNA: TGTGCCAGCAGCGCCGGACTAGCGGGGTCTCGGGGCAAGATGGAGACCCAGTACTTC. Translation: CASSAGLAGSRGKMETQYF.

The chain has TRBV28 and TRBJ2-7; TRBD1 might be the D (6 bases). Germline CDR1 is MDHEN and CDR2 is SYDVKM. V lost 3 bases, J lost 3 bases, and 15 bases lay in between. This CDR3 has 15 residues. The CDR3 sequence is CASSLAQGSGYEQYF. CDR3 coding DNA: TGTGCCAGCAGTTTGGCACAGGGTAGTGGCTACGAGCAGTACTTC.

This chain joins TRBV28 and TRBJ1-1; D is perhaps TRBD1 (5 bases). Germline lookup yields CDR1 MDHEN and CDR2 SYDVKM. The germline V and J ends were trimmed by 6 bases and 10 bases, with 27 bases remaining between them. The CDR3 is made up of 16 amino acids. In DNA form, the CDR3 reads TGTGCCAGCAGCTCTAGACCCGGGACGGGGGGAATGGGAGCTTTCTTT. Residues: CASSSRPGTGGMGAFF.

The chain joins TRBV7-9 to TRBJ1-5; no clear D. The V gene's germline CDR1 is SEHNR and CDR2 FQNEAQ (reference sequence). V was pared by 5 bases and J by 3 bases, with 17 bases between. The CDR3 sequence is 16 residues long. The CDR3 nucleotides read TGTGCCAGCAGCCCCCCAGGCAGAAACAACAATCAGCCCCAGCATTTT. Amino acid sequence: CASSPPGRNNNQPQHF.

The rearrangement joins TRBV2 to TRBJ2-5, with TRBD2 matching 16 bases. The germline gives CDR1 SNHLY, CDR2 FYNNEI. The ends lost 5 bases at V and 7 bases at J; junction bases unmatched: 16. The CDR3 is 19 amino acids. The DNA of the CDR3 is TGTGCCAGCAGTTCCAGCGCCGGGACTAGCGGGGGGGCAGATGCGACCCAGTACTTC. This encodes CASSSSAGTSGGADATQYF.

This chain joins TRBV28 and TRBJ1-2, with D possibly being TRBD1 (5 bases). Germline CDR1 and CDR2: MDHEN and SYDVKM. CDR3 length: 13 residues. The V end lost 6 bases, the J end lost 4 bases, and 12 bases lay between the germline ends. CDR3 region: CASSVDSAYGYTF. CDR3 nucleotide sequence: TGTGCCAGCAGCGTCGACAGCGCCTATGGCTACACCTTC.

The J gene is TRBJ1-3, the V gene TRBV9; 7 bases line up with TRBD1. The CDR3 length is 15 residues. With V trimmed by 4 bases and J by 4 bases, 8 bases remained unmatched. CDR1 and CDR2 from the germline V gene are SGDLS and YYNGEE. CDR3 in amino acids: CASSTAGTAGNTIYF. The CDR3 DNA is TGTGCCAGCAGCACCGCCGGGACAGCCGGAAACACCATATATTTT.

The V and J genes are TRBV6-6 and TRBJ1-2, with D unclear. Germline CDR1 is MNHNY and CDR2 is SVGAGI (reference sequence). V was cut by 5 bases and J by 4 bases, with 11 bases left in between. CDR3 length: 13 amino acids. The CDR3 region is CASSPTTGYGYTF. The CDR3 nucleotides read TGTGCCAGCAGTCCCACGACGGGCTATGGCTACACCTTC.

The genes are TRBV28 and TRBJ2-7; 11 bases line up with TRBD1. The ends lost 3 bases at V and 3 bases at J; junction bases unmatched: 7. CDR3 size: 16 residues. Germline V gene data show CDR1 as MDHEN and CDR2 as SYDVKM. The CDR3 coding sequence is TGTGCCAGCAGTTTTACTTCCGGGACAGGGGGCTACGAGCAGTACTTC. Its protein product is CASSFTSGTGGYEQYF.

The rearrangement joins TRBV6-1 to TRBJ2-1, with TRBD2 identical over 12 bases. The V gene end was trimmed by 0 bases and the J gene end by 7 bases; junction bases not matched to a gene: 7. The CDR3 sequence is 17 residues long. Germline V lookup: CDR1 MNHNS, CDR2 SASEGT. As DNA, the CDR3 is TGTGCCAGCAGTGAAGCGCTTACTGGACTAGCGGGGAATGAGCAGTTCTTC. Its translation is CASSEALTGLAGNEQFF.

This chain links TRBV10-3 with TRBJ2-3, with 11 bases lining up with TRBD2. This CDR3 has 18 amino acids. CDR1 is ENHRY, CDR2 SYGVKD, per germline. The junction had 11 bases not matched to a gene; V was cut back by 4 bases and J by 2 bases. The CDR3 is CAISGAKGLAESTDTQYF. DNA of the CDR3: TGTGCCATCAGTGGGGCTAAGGGACTAGCGGAGTCCACAGATACGCAGTATTTT.

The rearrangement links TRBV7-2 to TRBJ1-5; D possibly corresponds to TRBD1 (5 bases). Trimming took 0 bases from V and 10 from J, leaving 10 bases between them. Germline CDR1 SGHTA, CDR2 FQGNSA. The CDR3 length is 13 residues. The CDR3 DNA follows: TGTGCCAGCAGCTTAGCGGGGCCGGGCCCCCAGCATTTT. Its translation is CASSLAGPGPQHF.

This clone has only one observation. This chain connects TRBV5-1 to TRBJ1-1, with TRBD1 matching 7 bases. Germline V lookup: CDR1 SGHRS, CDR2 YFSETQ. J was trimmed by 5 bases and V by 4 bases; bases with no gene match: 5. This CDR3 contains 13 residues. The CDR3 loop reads CASSRRGQTEAFF. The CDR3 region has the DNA TGCGCCAGCAGCCGTAGGGGGCAGACTGAAGCTTTCTTT.

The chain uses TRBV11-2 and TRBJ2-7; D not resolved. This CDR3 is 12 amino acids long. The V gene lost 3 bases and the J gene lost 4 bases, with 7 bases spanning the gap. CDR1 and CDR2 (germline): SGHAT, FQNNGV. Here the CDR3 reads CASSFTEYEQYF. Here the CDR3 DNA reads TGTGCCAGCAGCTTTACAGAATACGAGCAGTACTTC. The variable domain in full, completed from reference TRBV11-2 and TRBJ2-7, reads EAGVAQSPRYKIIEKRQSVAFWCNPISGHATLYWYQQILGQGPKLLIQFQNNGVVDDSQLPKDRFSAERLKGVDSTLKIQPAKLEDSAVYLCASSFTEYEQYFGPGTRLTVT.

CDR3 residues: CASTPPPSMNTEAFF. The CDR3 nucleotides are TGTGCCAGCACCCCACCTCCGAGTATGAACACTGAAGCTTTCTTT. The chain has TRBV28 and TRBJ1-1; D unclear. Germline V gives CDR1 MDHEN, CDR2 SYDVKM. The V end was cut by 7 bases, the J end by 0 bases, with 15 bases between. CDR3 length: 15 residues.